This T cell receptor (beta chain) was documented in a study of early T cells in non-severe SARS-CoV-2 infection. Study-wide background: The sequenced material was bulk RNA from unsorted whole blood, and its chains were unpaired.

This clonotype appeared a few times. Its cognate antigen is unknown. Deletions cut 1 base from V and 6 bases from J, with 10 bases between. Germline CDR1 SGHTA, CDR2 FQGNSA. This CDR3 is 15 amino acids long. Attached unique molecular identifiers marked individual cDNA molecules. TCRdb analysed the 5' RACE reads with MiXCR anew, one entry per CDR3 protein. The top ten clones hold about a fifth of a sample with approximately 120,000 distinct CDR3 sequences, 15% of them seen once. Study-wide points: There was a bias toward anti-spike CD8 responses in VDJdb matching, which missed private and CD4 specificities.

J is TRBJ1-6 and V is TRBV7-2; D perhaps matches TRBD1 (5 bases). The TCR comes from an adult who was a healthcare worker with PCR-confirmed SARS-CoV-2 infection or an uninfected control (not recorded which). The specimen sequenced was whole blood. The CDR3 DNA sequence: TGTGCCAGCAGCTTAGTCCCCGGGGGTAATTCACCCCTCCACTTT. Protein product: CASSLVPGGNSPLHF.